The rows below give T cell receptor beta chains drawn from one sample of a study of vaccination and CD4 T cells after COVID-19. TCRdb called the PCR reads again in MiXCR, with one record for every CDR3 protein. The sample includes 9,000 to 15,000 distinct CDR3 sequences, approximately 50% of them seen just once. These receptors are not linked to any known antigen. The sequenced material came from CD4+ T cells from blood, cultured in vitro. The receptors shown here come from a human donor who had recovered from COVID-19. The CDR3 runs from the conserved cysteine through the conserved F or W. Each record gives: D gene, clone size, V gene, J gene, CDR3 protein, CDR3 DNA. D genes are given only for firm matches. The size of a clone is reported for some rows only, either as once, few or many, or as a class for expanded clones.

>TRBD1|few|TRBV20-1|TRBJ2-2
CSAEDREQGSGELFF
TGCAGTGCTGAGGACAGGGAGCAAGGGAGCGGGGAGCTGTTTTTT
>TRBD2|NA|TRBV20-1|TRBJ2-5
CSARDSAELAGAQETQYF
TGCAGTGCTAGAGATTCAGCGGAGCTAGCGGGAGCACAAGAGACCCAGTACTTC
>NA|once|TRBV6-1|TRBJ1-2
CASSEVPAAYGYTF
TGTGCCAGCAGTGAAGTTCCGGCAGCCTATGGCTACACCTTC
>NA|NA|TRBV4-3|TRBJ2-7
CASSQGNPGIFSEQYF
TGCGCCAGCAGCCAAGGGAATCCGGGGATCTTTTCCGAGCAGTACTTC
>NA|few|TRBV12-3/TRBV12-4|TRBJ2-5
CASSGLAVGETQYF
TGTGCCAGCAGTGGGTTAGCGGTCGGGGAGACCCAGTACTTC
>TRBD1|NA|TRBV5-4|TRBJ1-2
CASSRQGSGVGYTF
TGTGCCAGCAGCCGACAGGGAAGCGGGGTTGGCTACACCTTC
>NA|NA|TRBV7-9|TRBJ1-1
CASSLTQGNTEAFF
TGTGCCAGCAGCTTAACACAGGGGAACACTGAAGCTTTCTTT
>TRBD1|NA|TRBV11-2|TRBJ2-5
CASSLKTGTGRRETQYF
TGTGCCAGCAGCCTAAAGACCGGGACAGGGCGACGGGAGACCCAGTACTTC
>TRBD2|NA|TRBV19|TRBJ2-2
CASSRLAGVTGELFF
TGTGCCAGTAGCCGACTAGCGGGAGTAACCGGGGAGCTGTTTTTT
>NA|few|TRBV20-1|TRBJ2-5
CSARDSGGPQETQYF
TGCAGTGCTAGAGATTCCGGCGGACCGCAAGAGACCCAGTACTTC
>NA|few|TRBV7-6|TRBJ2-5
CASSTLAGGKETQYF
TGTGCCAGCAGCACCCTAGCTGGAGGGAAAGAGACCCAGTACTTC
>TRBD2|once|TRBV15|TRBJ2-7
CATSRGLAETLGQYF
TGTGCCACCAGCAGAGGTCTAGCGGAGACTCTAGGGCAGTACTTC
>TRBD2|NA|TRBV24-1|TRBJ2-1
CATSDGPSGRTYNEQFF
TGTGCCACCAGTGATGGACCTAGCGGGAGAACCTACAATGAGCAGTTCTTC
>NA|few|TRBV12-3/TRBV12-4|TRBJ2-7
CASSLAHEQYF
TGTGCCAGCAGTTTAGCGCACGAGCAGTACTTC
>TRBD2|NA|TRBV11-2|TRBJ2-3
CASSLDLWEGPDTQYF
TGTGCCAGCAGCTTAGATTTGTGGGAGGGCCCAGATACGCAGTATTTT
>NA|NA|TRBV25-1|TRBJ1-3
CASSSGVSSGNTIYF
TGTGCCAGCAGTTCGGGGGTAAGCTCTGGAAACACCATATATTTT
>NA|NA|TRBV7-8|TRBJ2-7
CASSFGGPYEQYF
TGTGCCAGCAGCTTTGGAGGGCCCTACGAGCAGTACTTC
>TRBD1|few|TRBV6-1|TRBJ2-3
CASNPGQGTDTQYF
TGTGCCAGCAACCCGGGACAGGGAACAGATACGCAGTATTTT
>NA|NA|TRBV7-6|TRBJ1-3
CASSLGHNSGNTIYF
TGTGCCAGCAGCTTGGGTCACAACTCTGGAAACACCATATATTTT
>TRBD1|NA|TRBV6-1|TRBJ1-5
CASSQGASQPQHF
TGTGCCAGTTCACAGGGGGCGAGTCAGCCCCAGCATTTT
>NA|few|TRBV6-1|TRBJ2-7
CASRRSGDYEQYF
TGTGCCAGCAGGCGAAGCGGTGACTACGAGCAGTACTTC
>TRBD1|once|TRBV19|TRBJ1-5
CATPGQGDNQPQHF
TGTGCCACTCCGGGACAGGGTGACAATCAGCCCCAGCATTTT
>TRBD2|NA|TRBV20-1|TRBJ2-5
CSAGERGTGGETQYF
TGCAGTGCTGGGGAGCGGGGGACCGGGGGGGAGACCCAGTACTTC
>TRBD2|few|TRBV20-1|TRBJ2-3
CRPSGTSGGTDTQYF
TGCAGACCCTCCGGGACTAGCGGGGGGACAGATACGCAGTATTTT
>NA|few|TRBV28|TRBJ2-2
CASSRDQSTGELFF
TGTGCCAGCAGTAGGGACCAGTCCACCGGGGAGCTGTTTTTT
>NA|NA|TRBV6-1|TRBJ2-1
CASSEINNYNEQFF
TGTGCCAGCAGTGAAATTAACAACTACAATGAGCAGTTCTTC
>NA|NA|TRBV11-2|TRBJ2-7
CASSLAGGGGAGTQQYF
TGTGCCAGCAGCTTAGCAGGTGGAGGGGGCGCAGGAACTCAGCAGTACTTC
>NA|NA|TRBV19|TRBJ2-2
CASNRGQANTGELFF
TGTGCCAGTAATAGAGGACAAGCGAACACCGGGGAGCTGTTTTTT
>TRBD1|NA|TRBV7-2|TRBJ2-7
CASTADRWSYEQYF
TGTGCCAGCACCGCGGACAGGTGGTCCTACGAGCAGTACTTC
>NA|NA|TRBV2|TRBJ2-5
CASSPSRASETQYF
TGTGCCAGCAGTCCTTCGAGGGCGAGCGAGACCCAGTACTTC
>TRBD1|few|TRBV7-9|TRBJ2-5
CASSRSRGQETQYF
TGTGCCAGCAGCCGCAGCAGGGGGCAAGAGACCCAGTACTTC
>TRBD1|NA|TRBV6-5|TRBJ1-2
CASSYDRGNRGYTF
TGTGCCAGCAGTTACGACAGGGGAAATCGTGGCTACACCTTC
>TRBD1|NA|TRBV6-1|TRBJ1-2
CASSLGQGNGYTF
TGTGCCAGCAGTCTCGGACAGGGAAATGGCTACACCTTC
>TRBD1|few|TRBV20-1|TRBJ1-5
CSATLSGTGINQPQHF
TGCAGTGCTACGCTATCCGGGACAGGGATCAATCAGCCCCAGCATTTT
>NA|NA|TRBV18|TRBJ2-7
CASSLDRSIQQYF
TGTGCCAGCTCACTCGACAGGTCCATCCAGCAGTACTTC
>NA|NA|TRBV20-1|TRBJ2-1
CSARDLKGHLEQFF
TGCAGTGCTAGAGATCTCAAGGGGCACCTTGAGCAGTTCTTC
>NA|NA|TRBV7-2|TRBJ1-4
CASSLAVSAGNEKLFF
TGTGCCAGCAGCTTAGCGGTCTCAGCCGGTAATGAAAAACTGTTTTTT
>NA|NA|TRBV20-1|TRBJ2-7
CSAEWGFDEQYF
TGCAGTGCCGAGTGGGGCTTTGACGAGCAGTACTTC
>TRBD2|NA|TRBV7-8|TRBJ2-5
CASRQTGTSVETQYF
TGTGCCAGCAGACAAACGGGGACTAGCGTTGAGACCCAGTACTTC
>TRBD2|NA|TRBV28|TRBJ2-7
CASSSRLRGGSYEQYF
TGTGCCAGCAGCTCCCGTCTCCGCGGGGGTTCCTACGAGCAGTACTTC
>TRBD1|NA|TRBV28|TRBJ1-2
CASSLRDRVVNYGYTF
TGTGCCAGCAGTCTGAGAGACAGGGTTGTCAACTATGGCTACACCTTC
>NA|few|TRBV10-3|TRBJ1-1
CATTKAILNTEAFF
TGTGCCACCACTAAGGCAATCTTGAACACTGAAGCTTTCTTT
>TRBD1|NA|TRBV11-2|TRBJ2-5
CASTVQGAGETQYF
TGTGCCAGCACTGTACAGGGGGCCGGAGAGACCCAGTACTTC
>TRBD2|NA|TRBV20-1|TRBJ2-5
CSGRGRGGVRFETQYF
TGCAGCGGAAGGGGTCGGGGGGGAGTGAGGTTTGAGACCCAGTACTTC
>NA|NA|TRBV28|TRBJ1-4
CASRTLVREKLFF
TGTGCCAGCAGAACATTAGTCAGGGAAAAACTGTTTTTT
>TRBD1|NA|TRBV20-1|TRBJ1-1
CSARDRQGSVMNTEAFF
TGCAGTGCTAGAGATCGACAGGGTTCGGTTATGAACACTGAAGCTTTCTTT
>NA|NA|TRBV5-1|TRBJ1-2
CASSLGTVDGYTF
TGCGCCAGCAGCTTGGGGACAGTAGATGGCTACACCTTC
>NA|NA|TRBV9|TRBJ2-3
CASSNVATTDTQYF
TGTGCCAGCAGCAACGTAGCAACCACAGATACGCAGTATTTT
>TRBD1|few|TRBV20-1|TRBJ1-2
CSATLPGQSHGYTF
TGCAGTGCTACATTACCGGGACAGAGCCATGGCTACACCTTC
>NA|few|TRBV7-9|TRBJ2-5
CASSQEGETQYF
TGTGCCAGCAGCCAAGAAGGAGAGACCCAGTACTTC
>NA|NA|TRBV28|TRBJ1-5
CASSPRIGRQPQHF
TGTGCCAGCAGTCCCCGGATAGGGAGGCAGCCCCAGCATTTT
>NA|few|TRBV20-1|TRBJ2-7
CSAQGVDKPYEQYF
TGCAGTGCCCAAGGTGTGGACAAACCCTACGAGCAGTACTTC